The 18 T cell receptor beta chains below were found in one sample sequenced in a study of T cells after yellow fever vaccination. MiXCR, applied by TCRdb to the 5' RACE reads, yields one record per CDR3 protein. There are around 350,000 distinct CDR3 sequences in the sample; 6.2% occur only once, and about 15% lies in the top ten. Sequenced here: PBMCs, sampled 5 days after the yellow fever booster vaccination. These receptor sequences come from a man younger than 40 who received the YFV17D yellow fever vaccine.

In this sample, this clonotype turned up a few times. This sequence joins TRBV6-1 and TRBJ2-7; no clear D gene. CDR3 length: 13 residues. The V end was cut by 7 bases, the J end by 6 bases, with 16 bases between. Germline CDR1 and CDR2: MNHNS and SASEGT. CDR3 region: CASKFSRDSEQYF. The DNA for the CDR3 is TGTGCCAGCAAATTCTCTAGGGATAGCGAGCAGTACTTC.

The CDR3 DNA follows: TGTGCCAGTGGGTCCCTCGACACAGATACGCAGTATTTT. Translation gives CASGSLDTDTQYF. This rearrangement joins TRBV19 to TRBJ2-3; D remains unclear. Trimming cost V 8 bases and J 2 bases, with 11 bases left between them. The CDR3 contains 13 residues. Germline V gives CDR1 LNHDA, CDR2 SQIVND (reference sequence).

This clonotype has more than one count but fewer than ten. The chain recombines TRBV20-1 with TRBJ2-7, with a tentative D call TRBD1 (9 bases). Trimming took 2 bases from V and 2 from J, leaving 25 bases between them. CDR1 and CDR2 from the germline V gene are DFQATT and SNEGSKA (reference sequence). The CDR3 spans 18 residues. CDR3 in amino acids: CSARWDRAERESTYEQYF. DNA for the CDR3: TGCAGTGCTAGATGGGACAGGGCTGAGCGGGAGTCGACCTACGAGCAGTACTTC.

This clonotype was seen only once. The V gene is TRBV5-1, the J gene TRBJ2-7; TRBD2 matches 7 bases. This CDR3 spans 14 amino acids. Germline lookup yields CDR1 SGHRS and CDR2 YFSETQ. The V and J ends lost 1 base and 5 bases, in that order; junction bases with no gene match: 6. This CDR3 reads CASSLWGGSDEQYF. CDR3 sequence (DNA): TGCGCCAGCAGCTTGTGGGGCGGGAGTGACGAGCAGTACTTC.

This chain connects TRBV7-2 to TRBJ2-7; D call uncertain. V was shortened by 5 bases and J by 5 bases, with 13 bases between the two germline ends. CDR1 is SGHTA, CDR2 FQGNSA, per germline. The CDR3 sequence is 13 residues long. The CDR3 nucleotides are TGTGCCAGCAGCCATATCATACGTGACGAGCAGTACTTC. Its translation: CASSHIIRDEQYF.

In this sample, this clonotype turned up many times. The V call is TRBV7-9, the J call TRBJ2-5; D is perhaps TRBD1 (5 bases). Between the trimmed V and J ends, which lost 3 bases and 5 bases, there was a span of 7 bases. The germline V gene has CDR1 SEHNR and CDR2 FQNEAQ (reference sequence). This CDR3 has 12 amino acids. The CDR3 protein is CASSLTVETQYF. For the CDR3, the DNA is TGTGCCAGCAGCTTGACAGTGGAGACCCAGTACTTC.

This clonotype has at least ten counts. The chain has TRBV7-2 and TRBJ2-3; TRBD2 aligns across 7 bases. The CDR3 consists of 14 residues. V shed 8 bases, J shed 1 base, and the junction held 6 bases outside the gene matches. Germline CDR1 reads SGHTA; CDR2 reads FQGNSA. The CDR3 bases are TGTGCCAGCGGAAGGGACTACCGCACAGATACGCAGTATTTT. As protein: CASGRDYRTDTQYF.

This clonotype was seen a few times. V and J are TRBV20-1 and TRBJ2-4; D is perhaps TRBD1 (5 bases). Trimming shortened V by 0 bases and J by 0 bases, and 9 bases separated the two germline ends. Germline CDR1 and CDR2: DFQATT and SNEGSKA (reference sequence). The CDR3 loop spans 15 amino acids. The CDR3 region is CSARDRTIAKNIQYF. CDR3 in DNA: TGCAGTGCTAGAGATCGGACAATAGCCAAAAACATTCAGTACTTC.

This clonotype was seen a few times. This chain connects TRBV7-8 to TRBJ2-1, with 11 bases matching TRBD2. With V trimmed by 5 bases and J by 10 bases, 4 bases remained unmatched. CDR3 length: 13 residues. The germline V gene has CDR1 SGHVS and CDR2 FQNEAQ. The CDR3 DNA is TGTGCCAGCAGCGTCCGGACTAGCGGGGAGCAGTTCTTC. The encoded protein is CASSVRTSGEQFF.

With regard to this clonotype: The junction shows a germline mismatch at one end, possibly a read error. V is TRBV5-6 and J is TRBJ1-4, with TRBD1 identical over 9 bases. Per germline, CDR1 SGHDT and CDR2 YYEEEE. CDR3 size: 15 residues. In DNA form, the CDR3 reads TGTGCCAGCAGCTTGGCCCGACAGGGGGATGAAAAACCGTTTTTT. It encodes CASSLARQGDEKPFF.

This clonotype was detected a few times. V and J are TRBV7-9 and TRBJ2-7; possible D gene TRBD1, 6 bases. Germline V CDR1 and CDR2: SEHNR, FQNEAQ (reference sequence). Trimming shortened V by 5 bases and J by 3 bases, and 20 bases separated the two germline ends. The CDR3 totals 16 residues. This CDR3 reads CASSPWDIQPFYEQYF. The CDR3 nucleotides read TGTGCCAGCAGCCCATGGGACATTCAGCCTTTCTACGAGCAGTACTTC.

This clonotype was counted between two and nine times. This chain links TRBV7-9 with TRBJ2-7; the D gene is possibly TRBD2 (6 bases). Germline CDR1 SEHNR, CDR2 FQNEAQ (reference sequence). Deletions cut 3 bases from V and 4 bases from J, with 16 bases between. This CDR3 contains 15 residues. CDR3 region: CASSFASSESYEQYF. The CDR3 region has the DNA TGTGCCAGCAGCTTTGCTTCTAGCGAATCTTACGAGCAGTACTTC.

This clonotype was seen ten or more times. The chain has TRBV2 and TRBJ2-7; either TRBD1 or TRBD2 may supply D (6 bases each). Germline values: CDR1 SNHLY, CDR2 FYNNEI. The CDR3 length is 16 residues. The V and J ends lost 6 bases and 2 bases respectively, with 20 bases between them. The CDR3 DNA reads TGTGCCAGCAGAGAGGGGGGCGGGAAAGGCCCCTACGAGCAGTACTTC. Residues: CASREGGGKGPYEQYF.

This clonotype was counted between two and nine times. The chain couples TRBV2 to TRBJ2-3; 8 bases agree with TRBD1. V was pared by 6 bases and J by 11 bases, with 16 bases of the junction left unmatched. This CDR3 is built from 15 residues. The V gene's germline CDR1 is SNHLY and CDR2 FYNNEI. In nucleotides, the CDR3 is TGTGCCAGCAGCCTTTGGACAGGGCCAGGGTATGGGCAGTATTTT. Protein product: CASSLWTGPGYGQYF.

There are many counts of this clonotype. The chain employs TRBV24-1 and TRBJ2-5, with no clear D. The CDR3 covers 12 residues. Between the trimmed V and J ends, which lost 6 bases and 1 base, there was a span of 5 bases. Germline V gives CDR1 KGHDR, CDR2 SFDVKD. The chain's CDR3 is CATSQTQETQYF. The CDR3 coding sequence is TGTGCCACCAGTCAAACCCAAGAGACCCAGTACTTC.

This clonotype appeared a few times. The chain uses TRBV20-1 and TRBJ2-7; no firm D call. The CDR3 runs to 14 residues. Per the germline V gene, CDR1 is DFQATT and CDR2 is SNEGSKA (reference sequence). Trimming took 1 base from V and 0 from J, leaving 10 bases between them. CDR3 DNA: TGCAGTGCTAGAGGACGGTCCAGCTCCTACGAGCAGTACTTC. Its translation: CSARGRSSSYEQYF.

The table lists this clonotype with a few counts. The chain is built from TRBV12-3 or TRBV12-4 and TRBJ2-4; 12 nucleotides match TRBD2. The CDR3 has 15 amino acids. Germline trimming cut 1 base from V and 8 bases from J; bases unmatched to any gene: 3. The CDR3 spells CASSLGLAGGDIQYF. In DNA form, the CDR3 reads TGTGCCAGCAGTTTAGGTCTAGCGGGAGGGGACATTCAGTACTTC.

V and J are TRBV9 and TRBJ2-7; D possibly uses TRBD1 or TRBD2 (5 bases each). This CDR3 is built from 14 residues. V dropped 3 bases and J dropped 2 bases, with 12 bases sitting between them. Per germline, CDR1 SGDLS and CDR2 YYNGEE. This CDR3 reads CASSAGTEPYEQYF. CDR3 nucleotide sequence: TGTGCCAGCAGCGCCGGGACGGAACCCTACGAGCAGTACTTC. Together with reference TRBV9 and TRBJ2-7, the CDR3 gives the full variable domain: DSGVTQTPKHLITATGQRVTLRCSPRSGDLSVYWYQQSLDQGLQFLIQYYNGEERAKGNILERFSAQQFPDLHSELNLSSLELGDSALYFCASSAGTEPYEQYFGPGTRLTVT.